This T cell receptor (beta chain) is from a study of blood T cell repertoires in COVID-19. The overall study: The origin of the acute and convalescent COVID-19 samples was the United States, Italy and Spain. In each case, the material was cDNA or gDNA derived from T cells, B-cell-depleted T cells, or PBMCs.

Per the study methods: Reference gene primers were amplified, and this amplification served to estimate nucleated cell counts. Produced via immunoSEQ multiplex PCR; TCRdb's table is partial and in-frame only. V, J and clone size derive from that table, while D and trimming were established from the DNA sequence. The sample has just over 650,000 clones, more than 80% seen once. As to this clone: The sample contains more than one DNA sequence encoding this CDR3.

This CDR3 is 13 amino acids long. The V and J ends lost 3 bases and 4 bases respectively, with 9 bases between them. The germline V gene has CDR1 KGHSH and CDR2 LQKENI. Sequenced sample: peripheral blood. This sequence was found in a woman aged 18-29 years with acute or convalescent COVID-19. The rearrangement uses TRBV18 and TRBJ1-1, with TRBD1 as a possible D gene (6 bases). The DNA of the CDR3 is TGTGCCAGCTCACCCTTACAGGGCACTGAAGCTTTCTTT. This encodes CASSPLQGTEAFF.